A single sample is the source of the 25 T cell receptor beta chains below, sequenced in a study of blood T cell repertoires in COVID-19. Sequencing was performed with immunoSEQ multiplex PCR; in TCRdb, only in-frame clones are kept and a portion is missing. The sample carries around 120,000 clones, over 75% recorded once. The sample was peripheral blood. The receptors here all came from a human donor with active COVID-19. The donor label of this sample is uncertain.

This chain uses TRBV5-1 with TRBJ2-3; the match to TRBD1 covers 9 bases. V shed 4 bases and J 8 bases; nucleotides not matched to a gene: 8. Per the germline V gene, CDR1 is SGHRS and CDR2 is YFSETQ. CDR3 length: 14 amino acids. The CDR3 region is CASSRDREGPTQYF. CDR3 bases: TGCGCCAGCAGCAGGGACAGGGAAGGTCCTACGCAGTATTTT.

The chain employs TRBV9 and TRBJ2-1, with TRBD2 matching 9 bases. This CDR3 has 16 amino acids. The ends lost 4 bases at V and 0 bases at J; junction bases unmatched: 5. Germline values: CDR1 SGDLS, CDR2 YYNGEE. Written as DNA, the CDR3 is TGTGCCAGCAGCACGTTTAGCGGGGGCTCCTACAATGAGCAGTTCTTC. Encoded protein: CASSTFSGGSYNEQFF. The full variable domain, rest sourced from reference TRBV9 and TRBJ2-1, is DSGVTQTPKHLITATGQRVTLRCSPRSGDLSVYWYQQSLDQGLQFLIQYYNGEERAKGNILERFSAQQFPDLHSELNLSSLELGDSALYFCASSTFSGGSYNEQFFGPGTRLTVL.

The chain couples TRBV18 to TRBJ1-1, with unresolved D. Germline-derived CDR1 and CDR2 are KGHSH and LQKENI. The CDR3 sequence is 13 residues long. The V and J ends lost 2 bases and 0 bases respectively, with 4 bases between them. The CDR3 DNA follows: TGTGCCAGCTCACCAAGCTTGAACACTGAAGCTTTCTTT. Its translation is CASSPSLNTEAFF.

The V and J genes are TRBV18 and TRBJ2-1, with 8 bases matching TRBD1. Per germline, CDR1 KGHSH and CDR2 LQKENI. The J segment lost 6 bases and the V segment lost 1 base, leaving 8 bases of the junction unmatched. This CDR3 spans 16 amino acids. The DNA of the CDR3 is TGTGCCAGCTCACCACTTGGTTCAGGGGGCGGCAATGAGCAGTTCTTC. Residues: CASSPLGSGGGNEQFF.

CDR3 nucleotides: TGCGCCAGCAGCCAAGGTAGCAGAATCACCGGGGAGCTGTTTTTT. Translation: CASSQGSRITGELFF. This sequence joins TRBV4-3 and TRBJ2-2; D uncertain. V dropped 1 base and J dropped 4 bases, with 10 bases sitting between them. The CDR3 has 15 amino acids. Germline V gives CDR1 LGHNA, CDR2 YSLEER.

In its sample, this clone was seen once. The V gene is TRBV11-2, the J gene TRBJ1-1; 9 bases are a match to TRBD1. CDR1 SGHAT and CDR2 FQNNGV come from the germline V gene. Trimming at V came to 8 bases and at J to 0 bases, leaving 1 base not matched to a gene. The CDR3 has 13 residues. The CDR3 spells CASGQGLNTEAFF. Here the CDR3 DNA reads TGTGCCAGCGGACAGGGGCTGAACACTGAAGCTTTCTTT.

The chain links TRBV28 to TRBJ1-2; 7 bases fit TRBD1. Looked up from germline, CDR1 is MDHEN and CDR2 is SYDVKM. CDR3 length equals 16 residues. V was clipped by 10 bases and J by 8 bases; unmatched bases: 22. The CDR3 here is CATSSRDSSFYGGYTF. The CDR3 nucleotides read TGTGCCACCTCATCCCGGGACAGTTCCTTCTATGGGGGCTACACCTTC.

With respect to this clone: One end of the junction is discordant with germline, which a read error may explain. The genes are TRBV5-4 and TRBJ2-6; a weak D match, TRBD1 (6 bases). Germline assignment: CDR1 SGHNT and CDR2 YYREEE (reference sequence). The CDR3 is 13 residues long. CDR3 amino acids: CHWGRSGANVLTF. Here the CDR3 DNA reads TGCCATTGGGGGCGCTCTGGGGCCAACGTCCTGACTTTC.

The chain uses TRBV7-3 and TRBJ1-2; the match to TRBD1 covers 7 bases. With V trimmed by 5 bases and J by 3 bases, 3 bases remained unmatched. CDR1 is SGHTA, CDR2 FQGTGA, per germline. CDR3 length: 13 amino acids. Here the CDR3 DNA reads TGTGCCAGCAGCCTAGACAGGGACTATGGCTACACCTTC. It yields the protein CASSLDRDYGYTF.

V usage is TRBV7-2 and J usage is TRBJ1-4, with D uncertain. The CDR3 has 15 residues. V lost 5 bases, J lost 8 bases, and 18 bases lay in between. The V gene's germline CDR1 is SGHTA and CDR2 FQGNSA. The CDR3 spells CASSLSGVFGEKLFF. CDR3 nucleotides: TGTGCCAGCAGCCTATCCGGGGTTTTTGGGGAAAAACTGTTTTTT. The variable domain in full, with the rest retrieved from reference TRBV7-2 and TRBJ1-4, is GAGVSQSPSNKVTEKGKDVELRCDPISGHTALYWYRQSLGQGLEFLIYFQGNSAPDKSGLPSDRFSAERTGGSVSTLTIQRTQQEDSAVYLCASSLSGVFGEKLFFGSGTQLSVL.

The genes are TRBV13 and TRBJ1-6, with TRBD1 identical over 9 bases. Germline CDR1 is PRHDT and CDR2 is FYEKMQ (reference sequence). The CDR3 totals 14 residues. J was trimmed by 13 bases and V by 5 bases; bases with no gene match: 9. CDR3 in DNA: TGTGCCAGCAGCACGCGACGACAGGGGGGGCCCCTCCACTTT. It translates to CASSTRRQGGPLHF. The variable domain in full, completed from reference TRBV13 and TRBJ1-6, reads AAGVIQSPRHLIKEKRETATLKCYPIPRHDTVYWYQQGPGQDPQFLISFYEKMQSDKGSIPDRFSAQQFSDYHSELNMSSLELGDSALYFCASSTRRQGGPLHFGNGTRLTVT.

J is TRBJ2-1 and V is TRBV3-1 (or the pseudogene TRBV3-2), with D possibly TRBD2 on 5 matching bases. There are 18 residues in the CDR3. CDR1 LGHDT and CDR2 YNNKEL come from the germline V gene (reference sequence). V lost 0 bases, J lost 5 bases, and 20 bases lay in between. The CDR3 loop reads CASSQDIPPLAFHNEQFF. CDR3 in DNA: TGTGCCAGCAGCCAAGATATCCCCCCGCTAGCTTTCCACAATGAGCAGTTCTTC.

V gene TRBV7-3 combines with J gene TRBJ2-7; 7 bases align to TRBD2. Unmatched junction bases numbered 7, after V lost 2 bases and J lost 0 bases. Germline V gene sequence: CDR1 SGHTA, CDR2 FQGTGA. This CDR3 has 16 amino acids. CDR3 bases: TGTGCCAGCAGCTTATACGGCGGGGGTAGCTCCTACGAGCAGTACTTC. Protein sequence: CASSLYGGGSSYEQYF. The whole variable domain, remainder taken from reference TRBV7-3 and TRBJ2-7, is GAGVSQTPSNKVTEKGKYVELRCDPISGHTALYWYRQSLGQGPEFLIYFQGTGAADDSGLPNDRFFAVRPEGSVSTLKIQRTERGDSAVYLCASSLYGGGSSYEQYFGPGTRLTVT.

This clone was observed at least ten times. The chain joins TRBV4-3 to TRBJ1-2, with 7 nucleotides matching TRBD1. The CDR3 loop spans 16 amino acids. V shed 2 bases, J shed 7 bases, and the junction held 13 bases outside the gene matches. CDR1 and CDR2 from the germline V gene are LGHNA and YSLEER. This CDR3 reads CASSQSPGTALFGYTF. The CDR3, as DNA: TGCGCCAGCAGCCAATCCCCAGGGACAGCCCTTTTTGGCTACACCTTC.

The V gene is TRBV5-1, the J gene TRBJ2-2, with D unclear. Germline V gene lookup returns CDR1 SGHRS and CDR2 YFSETQ. This CDR3 spans 14 amino acids. V was pared by 5 bases and J by 3 bases, with 11 bases between. CDR3 sequence (DNA): TGCGCCAGCAGTAAAACCCGAGACACCGGGGAGCTGTTTTTT. Amino acid sequence: CASSKTRDTGELFF. Based on the CDR3 plus reference TRBV5-1 and TRBJ2-2, the full variable domain is KAGVTQTPRYLIKTRGQQVTLSCSPISGHRSVSWYQQTPGQGLQFLFEYFSETQRNKGNFPGRFSGRQFSNSRSEMNVSTLELGDSALYLCASSKTRDTGELFFGEGSRLTVL.

The V and J genes are TRBV9 and TRBJ2-1, with D maybe TRBD1 (6 bases). Trimming shortened V by 2 bases and J by 12 bases, and 15 bases separated the two germline ends. Germline lookup yields CDR1 SGDLS and CDR2 YYNGEE. This CDR3 is built from 13 residues. The CDR3 DNA reads TGTGCCAGCAGCGTCGGGACAAGCGAGGGGCAGTTCTTC. This codes for CASSVGTSEGQFF.

This rearrangement joins TRBV5-1 to TRBJ1-6, with no clear D. The CDR3 sequence is 15 residues long. V dropped 4 bases and J dropped 0 bases, with 8 bases sitting between them. Germline CDR1 and CDR2: SGHRS and YFSETQ. The CDR3 sequence: CASSAGSSYNSPLHF. The CDR3 DNA is TGCGCCAGCAGCGCGGGGAGCTCCTATAATTCACCCCTCCACTTT.

The chain is built from TRBV5-5 and TRBJ2-1; 13 nucleotides match TRBD2. Germline V gives CDR1 SGHKS, CDR2 YYEKEE (reference sequence). The CDR3 spans 16 residues. The junction had 6 bases not matched to a gene; V was cut back by 4 bases and J by 5 bases. CDR3 nucleotides: TGTGCCAGCAGCCCAGGACTAGCGGGAGTTCACAATGAGCAGTTCTTC. Translation gives CASSPGLAGVHNEQFF.

The chain links TRBV11-2 to TRBJ2-3; 8 nucleotides agree with TRBD2. Trimming cost V 5 bases and J 0 bases; bases outside gene matches: 4. Per germline, CDR1 SGHAT and CDR2 FQNNGV. This CDR3 is built from 15 residues. The CDR3 loop is CASSPGLVSTDTQYF. Here the CDR3 DNA reads TGTGCCAGCAGCCCGGGACTAGTTAGCACAGATACGCAGTATTTT.

V is TRBV7-2 and J is TRBJ2-2; 11 bases agree with TRBD2. The CDR3 consists of 16 residues. With V trimmed by 4 bases and J by 1 base, 2 bases remained unmatched. The germline V gene has CDR1 SGHTA and CDR2 FQGNSA. This CDR3 is CASSWLAGGNTGELFF. CDR3 nucleotides: TGTGCCAGCAGCTGGCTAGCGGGGGGGAACACCGGGGAGCTGTTTTTT.

The chain couples TRBV4-1 to TRBJ1-2, with TRBD1 as a possible D gene (5 bases). The CDR3 consists of 15 residues. Germline loops: CDR1 MGHRA, CDR2 YSYEKL. Trimming left V 2 bases short and J 11 bases short, with 21 bases between. Here the CDR3 reads CASSQPTGRAVAYTF. For the CDR3, the DNA is TGCGCCAGCAGCCAACCAACCGGCAGGGCCGTTGCGTACACCTTC.

The genes are TRBV25-1 and TRBJ1-2; TRBD1 is a possible D gene (6 bases). V was pared by 0 bases and J by 6 bases, with 17 bases between. CDR1 is MGHDK and CDR2 is SYGVNS in the germline V gene. The CDR3 sequence is 16 residues long. The DNA for the CDR3 is TGTGCCAGCAGTGAATATAATCTGGAACAGGGTGATGGCTACACCTTC. It codes for CASSEYNLEQGDGYTF.

This chain connects TRBV7-9 to TRBJ1-1; 8 positions agree with TRBD1. The trim removed 6 bases at V and 0 bases at J, leaving 6 bases unmatched. Looked up from germline, CDR1 is SEHNR and CDR2 is FQNEAQ (reference sequence). There are 15 residues in the CDR3. DNA for the CDR3: TGTGCCAGCAGAACAGGGGGTTCGCTGAACACTGAAGCTTTCTTT. Residues: CASRTGGSLNTEAFF.

This rearrangement joins TRBV5-1 to TRBJ2-3; 8 bases are shared with TRBD2. Germline CDR1 SGHRS, CDR2 YFSETQ. The CDR3 has 16 residues. Trimming took 2 bases from V and 0 from J; bases not matched to a gene: 5. CDR3 bases: TGCGCCAGCAGCTTACTTAGCGGGGTTAGCACAGATACGCAGTATTTT. The encoded protein is CASSLLSGVSTDTQYF.

The chain combines TRBV5-1 with TRBJ2-7; 10 bases fit TRBD1. CDR3 length equals 17 residues. In germline, CDR1 is SGHRS, CDR2 YFSETQ. With 0 bases clipped from V and 4 bases from J, the junction kept 10 bases outside the gene matches. For the CDR3, the DNA is TGCGCCAGCAGCTTGGACCCCCGGGACAGGGGACGATACGAGCAGTACTTC. Translating it yields CASSLDPRDRGRYEQYF.